This T cell receptor beta chain originates from a study of CD4+ T cells in melanoma. Data came from immunoSEQ multiplex PCR; TCRdb stores just in-frame clones and leaves some out. The table has 45,000 or so clones, about 91% seen once. There are 17 residues in the CDR3. Germline V lookup: CDR1 SGHRS, CDR2 YFSETQ. J gave up 0 bases and V 6 bases, and 13 bases lay outside the gene matches. The clonotype was recovered from a human donor with melanoma. The specimen sequenced was peripheral blood. The chain links TRBV5-1 to TRBJ2-3; TRBD2 matches 7 bases. The chain's CDR3 is CASTQLPSGTSTDTQYF. The CDR3 region has the DNA TGCGCCAGCACCCAACTTCCTAGCGGAACTAGCACAGATACGCAGTATTTT.